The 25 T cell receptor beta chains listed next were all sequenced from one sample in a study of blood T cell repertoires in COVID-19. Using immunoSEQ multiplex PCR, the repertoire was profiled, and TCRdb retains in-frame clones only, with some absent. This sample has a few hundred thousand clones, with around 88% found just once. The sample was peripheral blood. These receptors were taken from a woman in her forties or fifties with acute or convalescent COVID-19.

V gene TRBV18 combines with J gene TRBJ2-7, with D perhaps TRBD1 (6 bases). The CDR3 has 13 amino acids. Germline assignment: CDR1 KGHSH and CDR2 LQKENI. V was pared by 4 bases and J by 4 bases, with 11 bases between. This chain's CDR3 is CASSLDRLYEQYF. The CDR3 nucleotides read TGTGCCAGCTCACTTGACAGGCTTTACGAGCAGTACTTC.

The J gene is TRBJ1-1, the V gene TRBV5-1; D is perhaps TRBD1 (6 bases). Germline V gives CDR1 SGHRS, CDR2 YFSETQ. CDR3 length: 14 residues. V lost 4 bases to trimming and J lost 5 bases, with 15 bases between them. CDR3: CASSPAPGVTEAFF. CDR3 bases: TGCGCCAGCAGCCCGGCCCCAGGGGTGACTGAAGCTTTCTTT. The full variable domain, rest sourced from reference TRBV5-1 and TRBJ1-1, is KAGVTQTPRYLIKTRGQQVTLSCSPISGHRSVSWYQQTPGQGLQFLFEYFSETQRNKGNFPGRFSGRQFSNSRSEMNVSTLELGDSALYLCASSPAPGVTEAFFGQGTRLTVV.

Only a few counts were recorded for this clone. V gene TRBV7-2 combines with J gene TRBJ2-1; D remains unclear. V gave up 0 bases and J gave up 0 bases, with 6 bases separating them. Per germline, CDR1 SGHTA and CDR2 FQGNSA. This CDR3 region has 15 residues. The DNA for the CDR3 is TGTGCCAGCAGCTTAGCTACAAACTCCTACAATGAGCAGTTCTTC. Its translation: CASSLATNSYNEQFF.

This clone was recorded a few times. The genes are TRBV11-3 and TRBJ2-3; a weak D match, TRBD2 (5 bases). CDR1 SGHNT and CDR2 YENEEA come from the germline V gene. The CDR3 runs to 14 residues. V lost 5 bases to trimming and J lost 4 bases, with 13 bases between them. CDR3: CASSPTSGSDTQYF. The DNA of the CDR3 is TGTGCCAGCAGCCCCACCAGCGGATCAGATACGCAGTATTTT.

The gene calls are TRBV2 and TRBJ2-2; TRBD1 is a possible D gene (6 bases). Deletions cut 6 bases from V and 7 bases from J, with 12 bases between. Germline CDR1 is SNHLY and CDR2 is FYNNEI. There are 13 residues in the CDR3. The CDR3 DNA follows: TGTGCCAGCAGAACAGGGTTCGGCGGGGAGCTGTTTTTT. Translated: CASRTGFGGELFF.

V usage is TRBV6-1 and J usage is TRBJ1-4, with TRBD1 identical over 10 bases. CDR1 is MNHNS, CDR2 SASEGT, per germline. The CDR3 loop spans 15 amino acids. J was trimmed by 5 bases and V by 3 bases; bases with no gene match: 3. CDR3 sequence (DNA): TGTGCCAGCAGTGACCAGGGACAGGGGAATGAAAAACTGTTTTTT. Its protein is CASSDQGQGNEKLFF.

For the CDR3, the DNA is TGCGCCAGCAGCTTGGGGGACTGGCTATTGAGCGGCTACACCTTC. Its translation: CASSLGDWLLSGYTF. The chain is built from TRBV5-1 and TRBJ1-2; the D gene is possibly TRBD1 (5 bases). V was clipped by 0 bases and J by 8 bases, with 17 bases between them. CDR1 SGHRS and CDR2 YFSETQ come from the germline V gene. The CDR3 has 15 amino acids.

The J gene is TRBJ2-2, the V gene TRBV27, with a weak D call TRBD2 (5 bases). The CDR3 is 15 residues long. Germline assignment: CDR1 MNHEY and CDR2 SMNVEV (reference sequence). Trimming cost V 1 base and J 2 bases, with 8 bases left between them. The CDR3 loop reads CASSLFGLNTGELFF. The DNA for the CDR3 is TGTGCCAGCAGTTTATTCGGACTTAACACCGGGGAGCTGTTTTTT.

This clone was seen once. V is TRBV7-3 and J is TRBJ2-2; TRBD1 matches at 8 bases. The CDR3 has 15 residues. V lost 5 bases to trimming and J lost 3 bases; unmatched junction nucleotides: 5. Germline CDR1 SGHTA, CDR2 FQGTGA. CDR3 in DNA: TGTGCCAGCAGCCTCAGGGGGCGTGACACCGGGGAGCTGTTTTTT. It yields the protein CASSLRGRDTGELFF.

This chain's CDR3 is CASRDRANSPLHF. In DNA, the CDR3 is TGTGCCAGCAGGGACAGGGCTAATTCACCCCTCCACTTT. The chain joins TRBV2 to TRBJ1-6; 8 bases fit TRBD1. This CDR3 spans 13 amino acids. CDR1 is SNHLY and CDR2 is FYNNEI in the germline V gene. With 6 bases clipped from V and 6 bases from J, the junction kept 1 base outside the gene matches.

This CDR3 reads CASSFSMSPLHF. The CDR3 coding sequence is TGTGCCAGCAGTTTCTCTATGTCACCCCTCCACTTT. J is TRBJ1-6 and V is TRBV12-3 or TRBV12-4; D remains unclear. The CDR3 length is 12 residues. V lost 3 bases to trimming and J lost 10 bases, with 7 bases between them.

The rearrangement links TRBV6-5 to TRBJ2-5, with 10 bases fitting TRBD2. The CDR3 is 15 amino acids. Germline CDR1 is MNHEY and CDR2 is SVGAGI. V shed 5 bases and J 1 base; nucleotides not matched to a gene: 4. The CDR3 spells CASSPLAGVQETQYF. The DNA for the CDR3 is TGTGCCAGCAGTCCTCTAGCGGGGGTCCAAGAGACCCAGTACTTC.

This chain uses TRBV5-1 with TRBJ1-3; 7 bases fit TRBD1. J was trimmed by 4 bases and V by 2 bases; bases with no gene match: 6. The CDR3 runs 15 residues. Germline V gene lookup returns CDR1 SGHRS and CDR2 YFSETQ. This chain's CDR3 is CASSFTGAGGNTIYF. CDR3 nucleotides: TGCGCCAGCAGCTTCACAGGGGCGGGCGGAAACACCATATATTTT.

This chain's CDR3 is CASSQDRQETQYF. The CDR3 coding sequence is TGTGCCAGCAGTCAGGACAGACAAGAGACCCAGTACTTC. The chain has TRBV6-6 and TRBJ2-5, with D possibly matching TRBD1 (6 bases). This CDR3 is 13 amino acids long. Between the trimmed V and J ends, which lost 5 bases and 2 bases, there was a span of 9 bases. Germline V lookup: CDR1 MNHNY, CDR2 SVGAGI (reference sequence).

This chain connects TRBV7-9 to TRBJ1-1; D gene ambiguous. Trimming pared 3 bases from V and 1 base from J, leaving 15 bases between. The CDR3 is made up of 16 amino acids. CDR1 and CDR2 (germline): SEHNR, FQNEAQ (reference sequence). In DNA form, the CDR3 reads TGTGCCAGCAGCTTGGCGGCGGTTGATTCGAACACTGAAGCTTTCTTT. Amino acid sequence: CASSLAAVDSNTEAFF. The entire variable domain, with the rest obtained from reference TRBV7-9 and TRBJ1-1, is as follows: DTGVSQNPRHKITKRGQNVTFRCDPISEHNRLYWYRQTLGQGPEFLTYFQNEAQLEKSRLLSDRFSAERPKGSFSTLEIQRTEQGDSAMYLCASSLAAVDSNTEAFFGQGTRLTVV.

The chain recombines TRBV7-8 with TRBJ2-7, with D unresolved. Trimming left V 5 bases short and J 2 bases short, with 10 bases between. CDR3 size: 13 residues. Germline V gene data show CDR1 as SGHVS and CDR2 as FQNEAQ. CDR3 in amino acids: CASSPPEAYEQYV. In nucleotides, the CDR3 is TGTGCCAGCAGCCCCCCCGAGGCCTACGAGCAGTACGTC.

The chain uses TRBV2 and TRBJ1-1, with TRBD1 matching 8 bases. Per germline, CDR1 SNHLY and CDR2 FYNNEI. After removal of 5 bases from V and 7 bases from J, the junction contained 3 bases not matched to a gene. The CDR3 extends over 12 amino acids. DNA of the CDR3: TGTGCCAGCAGTACTGGGACAGGTGAAGCTTTCTTT. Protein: CASSTGTGEAFF.

Here the CDR3 reads CASSDSHQDEQFF. The CDR3 region has the DNA TGTGCCAGCAGTGACTCCCACCAGGATGAGCAGTTCTTC. The J gene is TRBJ2-1, the V gene TRBV6-4, with D hard to call. The V gene's germline CDR1 is MRHNA and CDR2 SNTAGT. Deletions cut 0 bases from V and 8 bases from J, with 8 bases between. The CDR3 runs to 13 residues.

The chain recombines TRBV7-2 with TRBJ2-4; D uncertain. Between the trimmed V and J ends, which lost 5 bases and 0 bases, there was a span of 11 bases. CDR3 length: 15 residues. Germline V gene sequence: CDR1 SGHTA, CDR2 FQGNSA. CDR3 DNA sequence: TGTGCCAGCAGCCCTTACACTACAGCCAAAAACATTCAGTACTTC. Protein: CASSPYTTAKNIQYF.

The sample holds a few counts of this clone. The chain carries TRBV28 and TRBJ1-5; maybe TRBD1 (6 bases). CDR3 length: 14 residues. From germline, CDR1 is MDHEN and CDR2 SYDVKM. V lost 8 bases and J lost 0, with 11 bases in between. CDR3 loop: CASGTGNSNQPQHF. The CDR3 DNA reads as TGTGCCAGCGGAACAGGGAATAGCAATCAGCCCCAGCATTTT.

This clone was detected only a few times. CDR3 in amino acids: CASSEQGAYNSNQPQHF. In DNA, the CDR3 is TGTGCCAGCAGTGAACAAGGAGCGTACAATAGCAATCAGCCCCAGCATTTT. The V and J genes are TRBV6-1 and TRBJ1-5; D is unclear. The germline gives CDR1 MNHNS, CDR2 SASEGT. The CDR3 sequence is 17 residues long. V was cut by 2 bases and J by 0 bases, with 14 bases left in between.

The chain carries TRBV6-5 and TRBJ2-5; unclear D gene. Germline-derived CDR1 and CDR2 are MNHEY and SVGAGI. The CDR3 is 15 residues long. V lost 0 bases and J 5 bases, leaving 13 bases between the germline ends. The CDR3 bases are TGTGCCAGCAGTTACTCGGGCAGACCCCTTGAGACCCAGTACTTC. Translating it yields CASSYSGRPLETQYF.

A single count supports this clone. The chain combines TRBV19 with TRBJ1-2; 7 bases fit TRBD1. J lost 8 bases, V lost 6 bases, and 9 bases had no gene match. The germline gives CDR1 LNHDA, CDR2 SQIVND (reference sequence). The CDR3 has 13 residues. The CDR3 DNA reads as TGTGCCAGTAGCCTTGACAGGGAGGACGGCTACACCTTC. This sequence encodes CASSLDREDGYTF. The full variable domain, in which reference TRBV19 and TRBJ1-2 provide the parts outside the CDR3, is DGGITQSPKYLFRKEGQNVTLSCEQNLNHDAMYWYRQDPGQGLRLIYYSQIVNDFQKGDIAEGYSVSREKKESFPLTVTSAQKNPTAFYLCASSLDREDGYTFGSGTRLTVV.

The CDR3 DNA follows: TGTGCCAGCAGGACTTTACAAGAGACCCAGTACTTC. It translates to CASRTLQETQYF. The V call is TRBV11-2, the J call TRBJ2-5; no clear D gene. Germline V gene sequence: CDR1 SGHAT, CDR2 FQNNGV. This CDR3 has 12 amino acids. Between the trimmed V and J ends, which lost 6 bases and 2 bases, there was a span of 7 bases.

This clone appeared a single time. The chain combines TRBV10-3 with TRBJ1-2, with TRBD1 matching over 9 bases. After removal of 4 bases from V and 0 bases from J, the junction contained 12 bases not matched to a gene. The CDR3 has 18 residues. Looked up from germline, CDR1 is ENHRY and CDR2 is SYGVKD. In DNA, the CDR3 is TGTGCCATCAGTGCGACTAATTCTGGGACAGGGTCTAACTATGGCTACACCTTC. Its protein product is CAISATNSGTGSNYGYTF.